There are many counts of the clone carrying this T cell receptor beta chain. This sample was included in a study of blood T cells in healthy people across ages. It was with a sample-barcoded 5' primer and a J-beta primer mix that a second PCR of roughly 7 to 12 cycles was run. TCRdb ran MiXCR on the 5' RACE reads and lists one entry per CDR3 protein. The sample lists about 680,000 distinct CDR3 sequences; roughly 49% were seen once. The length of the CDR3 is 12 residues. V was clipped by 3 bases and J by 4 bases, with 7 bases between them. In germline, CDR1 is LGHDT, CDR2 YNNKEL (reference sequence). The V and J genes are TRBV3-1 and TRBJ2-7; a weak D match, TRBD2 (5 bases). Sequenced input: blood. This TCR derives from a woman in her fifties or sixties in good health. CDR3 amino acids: CASSQLAYEQYF. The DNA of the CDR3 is TGTGCCAGCAGCCAGCTAGCTTACGAGCAGTACTTC.